The sequence of this TCR beta chain was determined in a study of radiation and T cells in renal cell carcinoma (dated by TCRdb to the early 2020s). About the full investigation: TCR beta sequencing covered 53 samples in total, comprising 25 or so tumors and roughly 27 peripheral blood samples. The last blood draw happened 4 weeks after radiation, timed to coincide with nephrectomy. Across all 50 or so samples, several million unique CDR3 nucleotide sequences encoding around 2,500,000 unique CDR3 amino acid sequences were identified. The paper's findings and limits, for the study overall: Because no pretreatment tumor biopsies were available, whether clonotypes were present in the tumor at baseline could not be determined. With a single-armed trial design, the study had no way to address how radiation dose or scheduling affects the TCR repertoire. Changes in the blood repertoire were not tracked past 4 weeks after treatment. In blood, the top tumor clonotypes increased from baseline to 2 weeks after radiation and then shrank by 4 weeks, which suggests a temporary expansion of tumor-resident clones.

The immunoSEQ kit was used, according to the manufacturer's recommendations, to generate TCR beta libraries from genomic DNA. For library preparation, a first multiplex PCR was performed with proprietary primers, followed by a second PCR in which unique barcodes were added, and bead cleanups were performed after each round. A kit-provided positive control reaction and a negative control reaction were included in every sample batch. The final libraries underwent checking on an Agilent 4200 TapeStation D1000 ScreenTape, volumetric pooling, and quantification by qPCR. Sequencing was performed on an Illumina NextSeq500 with a MidOutput 150-cycle cartridge, and 156 Read1 and 15 Index1 cycles were run with kit custom primers. The pooled library was loaded at 1.0 pM, and about 20% PhiX control was spiked in. As for the authors' bioinformatics: Vendor-processed data were analyzed in R, with a clonotype defined as all T cells sharing the same CDR3 nucleotide sequence. In the clone abundance analyses, frequencies were normalized to the 10,000 most abundant clones in each sample. Public T cell clones, which averaged fewer than five per sample, were removed prior to analysis. An abundance difference of at least 32-fold between compartments was the criterion for calling clonotypes tumor-enriched or baseline blood-enriched. A beta-binomial differential abundance model was used to identify clonotypes that were expanded or contracted between blood time points. Tumor-blood repertoire similarity was measured with the Baroni-Urbani and Buser coefficient, and groups were compared using two-tailed Wilcoxon tests in R. Entries here come from immuneACCESS through TCRdb and include only in-frame sequences with V and J called. Some clones fail to appear in such tables; in the studies checked, an unresolved V gene covers under half of the shortfall, and the cause of the remainder is unknown. V and J calls and clone size are as listed in that table; D and trimming were resolved from the DNA. For this sample there are 140,000 to 150,000 clones; 70% to 90% appear just once. The ten top clones hold around 17% of the sample.

To note about this clone: It lacks a known antigen. Qualities for individual bases were not recorded, and no much larger clone is one base off.

The junction shows trimming of 3 bases on V and 2 bases on J, and the gene matches do not reach 7 bases of it. The CDR3 has 16 amino acids, counting the end cysteine and phenylalanine. The entry retains the CDR3 DNA only, 48 bases that are in frame from base 1. From a lookup of the germline V gene (reference sequence), CDR1 and CDR2 are SGHNT and YYREEE. The sample's time point, from its label and the paper: blood 4 weeks post-SBRT, at nephrectomy. This specimen's treatment or condition label, interpreted: 15 Gy SBRT to primary tumor, nephrectomy 4 weeks later. Samples came from a clinical trial, in which primary renal cell carcinomas received 15 Gy stereotactic body radiation therapy followed by nephrectomy 4 weeks later. To follow tumor-enriched clonotypes, peripheral blood was collected serially from radiation-treated patients at baseline and again at 2 weeks and 4 weeks after SBRT. Every patient's renal cell carcinoma showed clear cell pathology. The QIAamp DNA Blood Mini Kit (Qiagen) was used to prepare genomic DNA for TCR sequencing. The analyses included only samples that passed all quality control checks.

The rearrangement combines TRBV5-4 with TRBJ2-2, and TRBD1 aligns with 7 junction nucleotides. Sample: blood, taken from a patient whose treatment included radiotherapy and nephrectomy. The sequence came from a woman aged 50 to 65 with renal cell carcinoma. The bases read TGTGCCAGCAGCTGGCAGGGGGTCGCAAACACCGGGGAGCTGTTTTTT. Translated, this is CASSWQGVANTGELFF.